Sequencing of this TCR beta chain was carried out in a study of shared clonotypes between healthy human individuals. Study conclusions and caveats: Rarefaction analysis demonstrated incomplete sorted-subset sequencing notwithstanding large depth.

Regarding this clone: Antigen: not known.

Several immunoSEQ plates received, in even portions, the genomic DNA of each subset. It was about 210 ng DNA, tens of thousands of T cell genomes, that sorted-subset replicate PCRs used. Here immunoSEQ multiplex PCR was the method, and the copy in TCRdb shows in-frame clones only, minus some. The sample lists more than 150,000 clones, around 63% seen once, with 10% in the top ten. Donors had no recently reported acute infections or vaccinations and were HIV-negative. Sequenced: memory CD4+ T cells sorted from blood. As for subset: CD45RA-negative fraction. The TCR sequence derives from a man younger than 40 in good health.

The CDR3 DNA is TGTGCCTGGAGTATGGGGCTTGGTAACTATGGCTACACCTTC. The encoded protein is CAWSMGLGNYGYTF. The chain carries TRBV30 and TRBJ1-2, with D perhaps matching TRBD1 (5 bases). V was shortened by 2 bases and J by 1 base, with 11 bases between the two germline ends. This CDR3 is 14 amino acids long. Germline CDR1 is GTSNPN and CDR2 is SVGIG (reference sequence).